The 10 T cell receptor beta chains in this list originate from one sample, sequenced in a study of T cell changes during pregnancy in multiple sclerosis. Measured with immunoSEQ multiplex PCR; TCRdb has only the in-frame clones, and not every one. The table includes tens of thousands of clones, over 90% detected once. Source: CD4+ T cells from peripheral blood mononuclear cells, taken in the second trimester of pregnancy. These receptors came from a female donor with multiple sclerosis, enrolled in a pregnancy study.

This chain uses TRBV2 with TRBJ1-6; D not certain. Between the trimmed V and J ends, which lost 8 bases and 3 bases, there was a span of 8 bases. The germline CDR1 and CDR2 sequences are SNHLY and FYNNEI. The CDR3 totals 13 residues. The CDR3 sequence: CASHSYYNSPLHF. The CDR3, as DNA: TGTGCCAGCCACAGCTACTATAATTCACCCCTCCACTTT.

V and J are TRBV4-2 and TRBJ2-2; D remains ambiguous. The germline CDR1 and CDR2 sequences are LGHNA and YNFKEQ. This CDR3 has 19 amino acids. Trimming pared 5 bases from V and 4 bases from J, leaving 26 bases between. The CDR3 protein is CASSSGMLTTLSSTGELFF. CDR3 in DNA: TGTGCCAGCAGCTCTGGCATGCTTACGACATTATCGAGCACCGGGGAGCTGTTTTTT.

The chain couples TRBV30 to TRBJ2-6; no firm D call. Trimming left V 5 bases short and J 2 bases short, with 10 bases between. There are 14 residues in the CDR3. Germline V gene sequence: CDR1 GTSNPN, CDR2 SVGIG (reference sequence). DNA for the CDR3: TGTGCCTGGTGCCCTCCGGCTGGGGCCAACGTCCTGACTTTC. Residues: CAWCPPAGANVLTF. The full variable domain, completed using reference TRBV30 and TRBJ2-6, is SQTIHQWPATLVQPVGSPLSLECTVEGTSNPNLYWYRQAAGRGLQLLFYSVGIGQISSEVPQNLSASRPQDRQFILSSKKLLLSDSGFYLCAWCPPAGANVLTFGAGSRLTVL.

The V gene is TRBV7-9, the J gene TRBJ2-2; unclear D gene. The CDR3 covers 13 residues. Trimming left V 3 bases short and J 4 bases short, with 6 bases between. In germline, CDR1 is SEHNR, CDR2 FQNEAQ (reference sequence). The chain's CDR3 is CASSFSGTGELFF. The DNA for the CDR3 is TGTGCCAGCAGCTTCTCGGGCACCGGGGAGCTGTTTTTT.

The chain couples TRBV7-2 to TRBJ2-7, with D possibly being TRBD1 (6 bases). The germline V gene encodes CDR1 SGHTA and CDR2 FQGNSA. Trimming removed 0 bases from V and 4 bases from J, with 7 bases in between. The CDR3 contains 13 residues. The CDR3 protein is CASSLAGAYEQYF. Written as DNA, the CDR3 is TGTGCCAGCAGCTTAGCGGGGGCATACGAGCAGTACTTC.

The V gene is TRBV6-5, the J gene TRBJ1-2; 8 bases map to TRBD1. This CDR3 is built from 13 residues. CDR1 MNHEY and CDR2 SVGAGI come from the germline V gene. Trimming cost V 2 bases and J 8 bases; bases outside gene matches: 4. The CDR3 nucleotides read TGTGCCAGCAGTTACATCGACAGGGGCGGCTACACCTTC. This encodes CASSYIDRGGYTF.

The rearrangement links TRBV11-3 to TRBJ2-3; 16 positions match TRBD2. Germline loops: CDR1 SGHNT, CDR2 YENEEA. CDR3 length equals 18 residues. The J segment lost 2 bases and the V segment lost 5 bases, leaving 7 bases of the junction unmatched. The CDR3 DNA follows: TGTGCCAGCAGCCCCGGGACTAGCGGGGGGGCCAACACAGATACGCAGTATTTT. Protein: CASSPGTSGGANTDTQYF.

J is TRBJ1-1 and V is TRBV6-5, with D hard to call. Germline CDR1 and CDR2: MNHEY and SVGAGI. Trimming removed 5 bases from V and 5 bases from J, with 18 bases in between. The CDR3 has 15 residues. CDR3 sequence: CASSPSGVVRTEAFF. In DNA form, the CDR3 reads TGTGCCAGCAGTCCGTCCGGGGTCGTGAGGACTGAAGCTTTCTTT.

This clone occurred a few times. The chain joins TRBV6-1 to TRBJ1-2; D is unclear. In germline, CDR1 is MNHNS, CDR2 SASEGT. The CDR3 runs 13 residues. Trimming left V 8 bases short and J 9 bases short, with 19 bases between. CDR3 residues: CASWALTSGRYTF. CDR3 nucleotides: TGTGCCAGCTGGGCACTTACCTCTGGTCGCTACACCTTC.

The chain joins TRBV7-8 to TRBJ1-1; D ambiguous. Germline CDR1 and CDR2: SGHVS and FQNEAQ. The length of the CDR3 is 15 residues. V shed 5 bases and J shed 0 bases, with 13 bases lying between them. The CDR3 region has the DNA TGTGCCAGCAGCCCCCGCGCATCTTTGAACACTGAAGCTTTCTTT. This sequence encodes CASSPRASLNTEAFF.